The rows below give T cell receptor beta chains drawn from one sample of a study of metastatic and nonmetastatic thyroid tumors. TCRdb ran MiXCR on the PCR reads. There are about 41,000 clones in the sample; 20% to 25% occur only once, and about 15% lies in the top ten. Sequenced input: tumor tissue. These receptors were taken from a female donor with papillary thyroid cancer or a benign thyroid nodule (not recorded which). Some clones in this sample may be carry-over from other donors' samples. Each CDR3 is given with its conserved first and last residue. The D gene is left open where the match is weak.

13	TRBV12-3/TRBV12-4	TRBD1	TRBJ2-1	CASRAGGVNEQFF
14	TRBV12-3/TRBV12-4	.	TRBJ2-7	CASSLPGRTYEQYF
15	TRBV20-1	TRBD1	TRBJ2-2	CSASRQGANTGELFF
15	TRBV5-6	.	TRBJ2-7	CASSLGAGIGYEQYF
17	TRBV6-1	.	TRBJ1-5	CASSERVQGSSSQPQHF
15	TRBV7-6	.	TRBJ2-5	CSSSRDTAGQETQYF
13	TRBV6-1	.	TRBJ1-5	CASSREGNQPQHF
15	TRBV18	.	TRBJ2-5	CASSPFRTDQETQYF
15	TRBV28	.	TRBJ2-7	CASSLVEGASYEQYF
15	TRBV7-9	TRBD2	TRBJ2-3	CAPDPLRGGTDTQYF
15	TRBV20-1	.	TRBJ2-3	CSARSPGPLVDTQYF